Listed below are T cell receptor beta chains from one sample, sequenced in a study of blood T cell repertoires in COVID-19. Profiling relied on immunoSEQ multiplex PCR, and the TCRdb table lists in-frame clones only, not all of them. The table lists around 100,000 clones, roughly 80% of them singletons. Sequencing was performed on peripheral blood. These receptor sequences come from a human donor in a cohort sampled during active COVID-19. The CDR3 runs from the conserved cysteine through the conserved F or W.

V gene: TRBV18; CDR3 protein: CASSPPGLAGEDTGELFF
V gene: TRBV10-3; CDR3 protein: CAISERSAGEQFF
V gene: TRBV6-1; CDR3 protein: CASSEGQGNTGELFF
V gene: TRBV6-1; CDR3 protein: CASSESWGENEKLFF
V gene: TRBV6-5; CDR3 protein: CASRQGSNQPQHF
V gene: TRBV5-1; CDR3 protein: CASSLDTYGGDTQYF
V gene: TRBV10-1; CDR3 protein: CASSGGGVGSVGYTF
V gene: TRBV12-5; CDR3 protein: CASGMGTGYQPQHF
V gene: TRBV28; CDR3 protein: CASSLGLGQGLKPQHF
V gene: TRBV7-2; CDR3 protein: CASSFSLIAGGRETQYF
V gene: TRBV28; CDR3 protein: CASSLLVEPQHF
V gene: TRBV7-9; CDR3 protein: CASSPPGAGATDTQYF
V gene: TRBV7-6; CDR3 protein: CASSLGFFRQGSNTEAFF
V gene: TRBV6-2/TRBV6-3; CDR3 protein: CASSPGQGRSNQPQHF
V gene: TRBV6-2/TRBV6-3; CDR3 protein: CASSYPGVLNTEAFF
V gene: TRBV20-1; CDR3 protein: CSASRDQPQHF
V gene: TRBV19; CDR3 protein: CASSIPLGLAGGRNEQFF
V gene: TRBV19; CDR3 protein: CASHDRVYNSPLHF
V gene: TRBV3-1/TRBV3-2; CDR3 protein: CASSQDVTTRMNTQYF
V gene: TRBV24-1; CDR3 protein: CATSDSPAAAYGNNSPLHF
V gene: TRBV11-2; CDR3 protein: CASSLDFTEKAEAFF
V gene: TRBV5-1; CDR3 protein: CASNPQGSGTGELFF
V gene: TRBV24-1; CDR3 protein: CATETGGGRQAFF